These T cell receptor beta chains were read from a single sample in a study of blood T cell repertoires in COVID-19. The assay was immunoSEQ multiplex PCR, and TCRdb's table has in-frame clones only and misses some. Of some 290,000 clones in the sample, 88% were seen once. Sequenced input: peripheral blood. These receptors were collected from a young woman with COVID-19, enrolled during active disease. The CDR3 runs from the conserved cysteine through the conserved F or W. Clone sizes are given selectively: once, few, many, or a class where the clone is expanded.

V	size	J	CDR3
TRBV28	.	TRBJ1-3	CASSFRGASGNTIYF
TRBV30	.	TRBJ1-6	CAWSSQGTSPLHF
TRBV2	.	TRBJ2-3	CASPGGTGASTDTQYF
TRBV5-1	.	TRBJ2-5	CASRGRQEQETQYF
TRBV28	.	TRBJ1-2	CASSYPGGDYGYTF
TRBV7-8	.	TRBJ1-6	CASSSLGQGNSPLHF
TRBV7-9	once	TRBJ2-7	CASSLPSSYEQYF
TRBV7-9	.	TRBJ1-2	CASSPEVNRRTKYGYTF
TRBV28	.	TRBJ1-6	CASGLVQGQGNSPLHF
TRBV1	.	TRBJ2-7	CTSSPGPRELYEQYF
TRBV28	.	TRBJ2-3	CASRGQGTDTQYF
TRBV10-3	.	TRBJ1-2	CAISGQGANYGYTF
TRBV5-1	.	TRBJ1-4	CASSPSTGGDEKLFF
TRBV9	.	TRBJ1-2	CASSARQGPYGYTF
TRBV19	.	TRBJ2-5	CASSMYRQEETQYF
TRBV6-6	.	TRBJ2-7	CASSQSGSYEQYF
TRBV7-2	.	TRBJ2-1	CASSLASEYNEQFF
TRBV6-4	.	TRBJ2-3	CASSGTSGGTTDTQYF